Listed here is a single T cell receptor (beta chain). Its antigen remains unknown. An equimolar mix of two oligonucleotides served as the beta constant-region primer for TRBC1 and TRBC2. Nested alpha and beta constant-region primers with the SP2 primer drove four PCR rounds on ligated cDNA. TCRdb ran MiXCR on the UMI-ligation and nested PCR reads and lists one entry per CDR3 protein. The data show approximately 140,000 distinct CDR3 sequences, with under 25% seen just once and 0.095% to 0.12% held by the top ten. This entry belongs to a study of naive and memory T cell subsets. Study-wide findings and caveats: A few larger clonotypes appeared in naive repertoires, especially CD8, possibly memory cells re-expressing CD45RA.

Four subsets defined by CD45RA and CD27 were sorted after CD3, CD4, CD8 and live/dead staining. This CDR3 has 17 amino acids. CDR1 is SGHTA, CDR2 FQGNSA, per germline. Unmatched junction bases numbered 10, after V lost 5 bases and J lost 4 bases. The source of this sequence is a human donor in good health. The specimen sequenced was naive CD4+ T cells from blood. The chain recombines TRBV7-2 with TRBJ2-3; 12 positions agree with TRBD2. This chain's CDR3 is CASSNRLAGAFPDTQYF. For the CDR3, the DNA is TGTGCCAGCAGCAACAGACTAGCGGGGGCCTTCCCAGATACGCAGTATTTT. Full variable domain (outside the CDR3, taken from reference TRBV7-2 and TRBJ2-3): GAGVSQSPSNKVTEKGKDVELRCDPISGHTALYWYRQSLGQGLEFLIYFQGNSAPDKSGLPSDRFSAERTGGSVSTLTIQRTQQEDSAVYLCASSNRLAGAFPDTQYFGPGTRLTVL.